This T cell receptor (beta chain) was retrieved from a study of CD8 T cells in ankylosing spondylitis. As the method for making TCR beta libraries, quantitative 5'-RACE with molecular barcodes was used. One entry per CDR3 protein results from TCRdb running MiXCR on the 5' RACE reads. The profile shows 130,000 or so distinct CDR3 sequences, over 15% of them singletons. For this clonotype: Its specificity is unknown.

Study-level findings and limits: Disease-associated clones were CD8+ and fairly uncommon in peripheral blood. There was reportedly significant enrichment of clones that were disease-linked in matched ankylosing spondylitis synovial fluid. Made up of fewer than ten highly homologous variants, a TCR beta motif appeared characteristic of ankylosing spondylitis blood.

The sample comprised blood, either unsorted or a sorted T cell fraction (not recorded which). The receptor comes from a male donor with ankylosing spondylitis.

CDR3 in DNA: TGCGCCAGCAGCCAACAACTAGCGAGCTACGAGCAGTACTTC. This sequence encodes CASSQQLASYEQYF. The chain links TRBV4-1 to TRBJ2-7; TRBD2 aligns across 7 bases. This CDR3 has 14 residues. Trimming took 2 bases from V and 3 from J; bases not matched to a gene: 4. The germline CDR1 and CDR2 sequences are MGHRA and YSYEKL.